The T cell receptor beta chain described here comes from a study of CD8 T cells in ankylosing spondylitis. Making the TCR beta libraries involved quantitative 5'-RACE with molecular barcodes. TCRdb fed the 5' RACE reads into MiXCR, producing one record per CDR3 protein. The repertoire has 380,000 or so distinct CDR3 sequences, about 20% of them found once; the top ten carry about an eighth. Regarding the study as a whole: There were earlier reports of some motif variants in reactive arthritis synovial fluid and blood. Apparently characteristic of ankylosing spondylitis blood was a TCR beta motif (roughly eight highly homologous variants). Researchers reportedly found disease-linked clones significantly enriched in matched ankylosing spondylitis synovial fluid.

This CDR3 has 19 residues. V lost 7 bases and J lost 0, with 24 bases in between. On this clonotype: Its antigen is unknown.

V and J are TRBV12-3 or TRBV12-4 and TRBJ1-4; TRBD1 is a possible D gene (5 bases). The specimen was blood, either unsorted or a sorted T cell fraction (not recorded which). This clonotype was obtained from a male donor with ankylosing spondylitis or in good health (not recorded which). The CDR3 DNA reads as TGTGCCAGCACCCCGTCGGGGACGGCGAAGATTGCAACTAATGAAAAACTGTTTTTT. It encodes CASTPSGTAKIATNEKLFF.